By share, the clone carrying this TCR delta chain ranks as medium-sized. The data belong to a study of gamma-delta T cells after stem cell transplantation. Germline CDR1 is TSWWSYY and CDR2 is QGS. The CDR3 covers 21 residues. V shed 0 bases and J 2 bases; nucleotides not matched to a gene: 18. TCRdb reprocessed the RT-PCR reads through CATT. The table shows roughly 730 delta-chain clones, with roughly 10% occurring only once. This receptor was taken from a human donor. It is not recorded whose cells these are; they may come from a transplant donor. Sequences were obtained from gamma-delta T cells. The gene calls are TRDV1 and TRDJ1; TRDD3 matches at 10 bases. CDR3 loop: CALGELRKGRWGILRTDKLIF. The CDR3 DNA sequence: TGTGCTCTTGGGGAACTTCGAAAAGGACGGTGGGGGATACTTAGGACCGATAAACTCATCTTT.